These 10 T cell receptor beta chains were sequenced from one sample in a study of cytomegalovirus exposure and HLA in healthy donors. Primers included in the PCR were 60 Vbeta and 13 Jbeta primers. This table comes from immunoSEQ multiplex PCR, and its TCRdb copy is limited to in-frame clones, with some not included. The sample lists approximately 90,000 clones; 65% to 80% were seen once. The sequenced material came from PBMCs. All receptors derive from a man aged 35 to 55 in good health and CMV-seronegative.

The chain recombines TRBV7-2 with TRBJ1-3; 8 positions agree with TRBD1. V lost 5 bases to trimming and J lost 0 bases; unmatched junction nucleotides: 3. Germline CDR1 is SGHTA and CDR2 is FQGNSA. The CDR3 has 15 amino acids. The CDR3 protein is CASSLDRGSGNTIYF. Written as DNA, the CDR3 is TGTGCCAGCAGCCTCGACAGGGGCTCTGGAAACACCATATATTTT.

The chain employs TRBV27 and TRBJ2-3, with 11 bases that match TRBD2. Unmatched junction bases numbered 14, after V lost 8 bases and J lost 10 bases. The CDR3 has 15 residues. Germline V lookup: CDR1 MNHEY, CDR2 SMNVEV (reference sequence). The CDR3 DNA reads TGTGCCAGCTCAGAGGCTAGCGGGGGGTGGTGGGCGCAGTATTTT. Translating gives CASSEASGGWWAQYF.

V and J are TRBV7-7 and TRBJ2-5; 11 positions match TRBD2. The CDR3 has 14 residues. Germline CDR1 is SSHAT and CDR2 is FNYEAQ (reference sequence). V dropped 5 bases and J dropped 5; count of bases not matched to a gene: 4. The CDR3 region has the DNA TGTGCCAGCAGCCCCGTAGCGGGGGGGGAGACCCAGTACTTC. It yields the protein CASSPVAGGETQYF. Together with reference TRBV7-7 and TRBJ2-5, the CDR3 gives the full variable domain: GAGVSQSPRYKVTKRGQDVTLRCDPISSHATLYWYQQALGQGPEFLTYFNYEAQPDKSGLPSDRFSAERPEGSISTLTIQRTEQRDSAMYRCASSPVAGGETQYFGPGTRLLVL.

The chain is built from TRBV5-5 and TRBJ1-1; a possible D gene is TRBD1 (6 bases). Trimming shortened V by 2 bases and J by 0 bases, and 14 bases separated the two germline ends. This CDR3 spans 16 amino acids. Germline values: CDR1 SGHKS, CDR2 YYEKEE (reference sequence). The CDR3 loop reads CASSFFRDTMNTEAFF. CDR3 sequence (DNA): TGTGCCAGCAGCTTCTTTAGGGACACAATGAACACTGAAGCTTTCTTT. Complete variable domain (other parts from reference TRBV5-5 and TRBJ1-1): DAGVTQSPTHLIKTRGQQVTLRCSPISGHKSVSWYQQVLGQGPQFIFQYYEKEERGRGNFPDRFSARQFPNYSSELNVNALLLGDSALYLCASSFFRDTMNTEAFFGQGTRLTVV.

The table lists this clone with a count of one. This sequence joins TRBV20-1 and TRBJ1-1, with D possibly TRBD1 on 6 matching bases. The CDR3 contains 10 residues. Germline V gene sequence: CDR1 DFQATT, CDR2 SNEGSKA (reference sequence). Trimming left V 4 bases short and J 8 bases short, with 8 bases between. The CDR3 sequence is CSAKRGEAFF. In nucleotides, the CDR3 is TGCAGTGCTAAGAGGGGGGAAGCTTTCTTT.

J is TRBJ1-4 and V is TRBV5-1, with D possibly being TRBD1 (6 bases). V lost 4 bases and J lost 4, with 11 bases in between. The CDR3 has 14 residues. Germline CDR1 is SGHRS and CDR2 is YFSETQ. The CDR3, as DNA: TGCGCCAGCAGCCGGGACATGAGTAATGAAAAACTGTTTTTT. The encoded protein is CASSRDMSNEKLFF. The whole variable domain, filled in from reference TRBV5-1 and TRBJ1-4, reads KAGVTQTPRYLIKTRGQQVTLSCSPISGHRSVSWYQQTPGQGLQFLFEYFSETQRNKGNFPGRFSGRQFSNSRSEMNVSTLELGDSALYLCASSRDMSNEKLFFGSGTQLSVL.

V gene TRBV7-9 combines with J gene TRBJ1-1, with 9 bases aligning to TRBD1. V dropped 3 bases and J dropped 5; count of bases not matched to a gene: 7. CDR3 size: 15 residues. In germline, CDR1 is SEHNR, CDR2 FQNEAQ (reference sequence). For the CDR3, the DNA is TGTGCCAGCAGCTTGCCAGGACAGGGGCTTACTGAAGCTTTCTTT. Translation gives CASSLPGQGLTEAFF.

The chain couples TRBV19 to TRBJ2-7; D is possibly TRBD2 (7 bases). CDR3 length: 14 amino acids. The ends were cut back, 2 bases at V and 2 bases at J, with 10 bases in the middle. Germline CDR1 is LNHDA and CDR2 is SQIVND (reference sequence). This chain's CDR3 is CASSIPGGAYEQYF. DNA for the CDR3: TGTGCCAGTAGTATACCGGGGGGCGCCTACGAGCAGTACTTC. Complete variable domain (other parts from reference TRBV19 and TRBJ2-7): DGGITQSPKYLFRKEGQNVTLSCEQNLNHDAMYWYRQDPGQGLRLIYYSQIVNDFQKGDIAEGYSVSREKKESFPLTVTSAQKNPTAFYLCASSIPGGAYEQYFGPGTRLTVT.

This clone has just a few counts. This chain connects TRBV7-3 to TRBJ2-1; 8 bases are a match to TRBD2. The CDR3 totals 13 residues. The J segment lost 3 bases and the V segment lost 5 bases, leaving 0 bases of the junction unmatched. CDR1 and CDR2 from the germline V gene are SGHTA and FQGTGA. CDR3 sequence: CASSRGGYNEQFF. For the CDR3, the DNA is TGTGCCAGCAGCCGGGGGGGCTACAATGAGCAGTTCTTC. Based on the CDR3 plus reference TRBV7-3 and TRBJ2-1, the full variable domain is GAGVSQTPSNKVTEKGKYVELRCDPISGHTALYWYRQSLGQGPEFLIYFQGTGAADDSGLPNDRFFAVRPEGSVSTLKIQRTERGDSAVYLCASSRGGYNEQFFGPGTRLTVL.

This chain joins TRBV18 and TRBJ1-1; 7 bases align to TRBD1. Looked up from germline, CDR1 is KGHSH and CDR2 is LQKENI. The CDR3 has 14 amino acids. Trimming cost V 8 bases and J 1 base; bases outside gene matches: 7. The DNA for the CDR3 is TGTGCCAGCATTCAGGACAGGCAGAACACTGAAGCTTTCTTT. Residues: CASIQDRQNTEAFF. Looking up the rest from reference TRBV18 and TRBJ1-1 gives the full variable domain: NAGVMQNPRHLVRRRGQEARLRCSPMKGHSHVYWYRQLPEEGLKFMVYLQKENIIDESGMPKERFSAEFPKEGPSILRIQQVVRGDSAAYFCASIQDRQNTEAFFGQGTRLTVV.